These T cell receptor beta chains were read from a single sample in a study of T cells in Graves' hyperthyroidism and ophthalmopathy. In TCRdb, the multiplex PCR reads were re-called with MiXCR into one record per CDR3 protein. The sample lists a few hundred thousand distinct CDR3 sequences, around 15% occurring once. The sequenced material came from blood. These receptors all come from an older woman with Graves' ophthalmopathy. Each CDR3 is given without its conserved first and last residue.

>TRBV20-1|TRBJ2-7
SARDWEGISYYEQY
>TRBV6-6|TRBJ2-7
ASSYSRGRGEQY
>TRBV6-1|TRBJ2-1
ASSDPGLVIKNEQF
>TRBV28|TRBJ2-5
ASRDGGLAGLQTQY
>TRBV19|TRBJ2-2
ATRTGPNTGELF
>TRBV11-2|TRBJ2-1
ASSLGLTNEQF
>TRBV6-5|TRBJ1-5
ASRRTGGTSNQPQH
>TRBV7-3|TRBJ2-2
ASSLHTGELF
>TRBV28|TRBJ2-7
ASSFDGED
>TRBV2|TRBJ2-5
ASSEARSGRETQY
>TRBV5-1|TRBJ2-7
ASSFTTGEFYEQY
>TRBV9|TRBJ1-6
ASSGASSYNSPLH
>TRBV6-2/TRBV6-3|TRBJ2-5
ASHEGVARVYETQY
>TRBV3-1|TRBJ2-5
ASSHAPGRGETQY
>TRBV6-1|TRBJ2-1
ASSQTSGSLWYEQF